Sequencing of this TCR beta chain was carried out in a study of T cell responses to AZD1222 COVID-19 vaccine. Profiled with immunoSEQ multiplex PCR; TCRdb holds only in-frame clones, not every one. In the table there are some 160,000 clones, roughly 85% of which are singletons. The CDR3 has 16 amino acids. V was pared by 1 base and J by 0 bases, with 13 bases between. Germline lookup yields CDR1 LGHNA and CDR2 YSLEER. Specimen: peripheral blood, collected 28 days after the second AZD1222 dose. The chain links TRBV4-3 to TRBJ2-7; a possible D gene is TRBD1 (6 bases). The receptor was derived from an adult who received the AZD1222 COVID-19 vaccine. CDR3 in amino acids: CASSQGTGTLSYEQYF. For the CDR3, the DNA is TGCGCCAGCAGCCAAGGAACAGGGACCCTCTCCTACGAGCAGTACTTC.